These 11 T cell receptor beta chains share one sample of origin, sequenced in a study of T cells in Graves' hyperthyroidism and ophthalmopathy. TCR beta CDR3 region amplification was performed from RNA transcripts. When the TCR CDR3 underwent first-round RT-PCR, the HTBI primer set was used. TCRdb itself ran the multiplex PCR reads through MiXCR, one entry per CDR3 protein. The data show approximately 400,000 distinct CDR3 sequences, with around 14% seen just once and roughly 13% held by the top ten. Sequenced material: blood. The receptors shown here come from a woman aged 18-35 years with Graves' hyperthyroidism.

This clonotype was counted at least ten times. The V gene is TRBV5-1, the J gene TRBJ1-1; D unclear. Trimming took off 0 bases at V and 5 bases at J, with 17 bases between the two ends. This CDR3 region has 16 residues. Germline V gene sequence: CDR1 SGHRS, CDR2 YFSETQ. CDR3: CASSLAVVGQRTEAFF. As DNA, the CDR3 is TGCGCCAGCAGCTTGGCGGTGGTAGGTCAGAGGACTGAAGCTTTCTTT.

This clonotype has ten or more counts. V gene TRBV12-3 or TRBV12-4 combines with J gene TRBJ2-5, with 8 bases aligning to TRBD1. V lost 6 bases to trimming and J lost 3 bases; unmatched junction nucleotides: 3. The CDR3 consists of 13 residues. DNA for the CDR3: TGTGCCAGCAGCGCGGACAGGGAAGAGACCCAGTACTTC. Residues: CASSADREETQYF.

This clonotype has only a few counts. The chain joins TRBV27 to TRBJ2-1, with 13 bases matching TRBD2. The CDR3 has 16 residues. Germline-derived CDR1 and CDR2 are MNHEY and SMNVEV (reference sequence). V was clipped by 6 bases and J by 4 bases; unmatched bases: 6. Here the CDR3 reads CASSSGTSGEYNEQFF. The CDR3, as DNA: TGTGCCAGCAGCTCCGGGACTAGCGGGGAATACAATGAGCAGTTCTTC.

The sample holds a few counts of this clonotype. V usage is TRBV12-3 or TRBV12-4 and J usage is TRBJ2-2; D not certain. CDR3 length: 13 residues. V lost 10 bases and J 0 bases, leaving 9 bases between the germline ends. CDR3 nucleotides: TGTGCCACTCGTGGGACGAACACCGGGGAGCTGTTTTTT. Protein: CATRGTNTGELFF.

This clonotype was counted ten times or more. The DNA of the CDR3 is TGTGGCTCGACAAGATTACAGTCTGAAGCTTTCTTT. It codes for CGSTRLQSEAFF. The chain links TRBV28 to TRBJ1-1; D unclear. CDR1 and CDR2 (germline): MDHEN, SYDVKM. This CDR3 region has 12 residues.

In its sample, this clonotype was seen many times. The V gene is TRBV6-1, the J gene TRBJ2-1, with 7 bases fitting TRBD2. The CDR3 loop spans 21 amino acids. Germline CDR1 reads MNHNS; CDR2 reads SASEGT. V shed 0 bases, J shed 1 base, and the junction held 18 bases outside the gene matches. DNA of the CDR3: TGTGCCAGCAGTGAAGCGCTTCATCCGGGAGGCGGGTTAGGATCCTACAATGAGCAGTTCTTC. Its protein is CASSEALHPGGGLGSYNEQFF.

This clonotype came up many times. J is TRBJ2-3 and V is TRBV2; TRBD2 matches at 8 bases. The J segment lost 1 base and the V segment lost 5 bases, leaving 8 bases of the junction unmatched. The CDR3 has 16 residues. Germline V gene data show CDR1 as SNHLY and CDR2 as FYNNEI. For the CDR3, the DNA is TGTGCCAGCAGTAGAGATACCGGGGGGGGCACAGATACGCAGTATTTT. Protein sequence: CASSRDTGGGTDTQYF. Using reference TRBV2 and TRBJ2-3 for the parts outside the CDR3, the full variable domain is EPEVTQTPSHQVTQMGQEVILRCVPISNHLYFYWYRQILGQKVEFLVSFYNNEISEKSEIFDDQFSVERPDGSNFTLKIRSTKLEDSAMYFCASSRDTGGGTDTQYFGPGTRLTVL.

This clonotype is a singleton in its sample. The rearrangement joins TRBV7-3 to TRBJ1-3; D is uncertain. Trimming stripped 3 bases from V and 0 bases from J, with 9 bases between. CDR3 length equals 15 residues. Germline lookup yields CDR1 SGHTA and CDR2 FQGTGA. The CDR3 reads CASSFTTNSGNTIYF. In DNA form, the CDR3 reads TGTGCCAGCAGCTTTACGACAAACTCTGGAAACACCATATATTTT.

There are many counts of this clonotype. The chain links TRBV6-1 to TRBJ1-1; the D is unclear. The V gene's germline CDR1 is MNHNS and CDR2 SASEGT. This CDR3 has 14 residues. Trimming removed 5 bases from V and 4 bases from J, with 14 bases in between. The CDR3, as DNA: TGTGCCAGCAGTTACGAGTTTTTGACCACTGAAGCTTTCTTT. Its translation: CASSYEFLTTEAFF.

This clonotype appeared a few times. The chain couples TRBV15 to TRBJ2-5, with 7 bases matching TRBD2. This CDR3 spans 18 amino acids. The V segment lost 1 base and the J segment 1 base; nucleotides outside the gene matches: 12. Germline CDR1 is LNHNV and CDR2 is YYDKDF (reference sequence). The CDR3 bases are TGTGCCACCAGCAGAGGGGCCTCTGGGGGGAGGGCCCAAGAGACCCAGTACTTC. Protein sequence: CATSRGASGGRAQETQYF.

This clonotype was seen more than once but under ten times. The chain carries TRBV10-3 and TRBJ1-1; no clear D. The germline V and J ends were trimmed by 4 bases and 1 base, with 7 bases remaining between them. CDR1 is ENHRY, CDR2 SYGVKD, per germline. This CDR3 comprises 13 residues. The CDR3, as DNA: TGTGCCATCAGTGTGTCCGAGAACACTGAAGCTTTCTTT. Translation gives CAISVSENTEAFF.